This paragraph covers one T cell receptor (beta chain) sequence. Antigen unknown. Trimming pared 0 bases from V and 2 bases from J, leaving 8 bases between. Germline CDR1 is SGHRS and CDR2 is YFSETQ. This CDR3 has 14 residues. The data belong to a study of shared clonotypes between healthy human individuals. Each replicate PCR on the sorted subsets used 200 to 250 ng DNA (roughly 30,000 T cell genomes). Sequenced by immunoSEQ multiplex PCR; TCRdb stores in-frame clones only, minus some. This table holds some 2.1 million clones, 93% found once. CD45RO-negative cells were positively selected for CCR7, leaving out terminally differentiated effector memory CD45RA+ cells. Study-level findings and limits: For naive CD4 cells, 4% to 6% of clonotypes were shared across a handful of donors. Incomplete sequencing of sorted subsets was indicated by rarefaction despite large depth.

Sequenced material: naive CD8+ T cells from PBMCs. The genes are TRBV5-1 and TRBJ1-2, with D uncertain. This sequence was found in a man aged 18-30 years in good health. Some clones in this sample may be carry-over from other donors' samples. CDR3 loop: CASSLDTRNYGYTF. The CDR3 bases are TGCGCCAGCAGCTTGGACACACGGAACTATGGCTACACCTTC. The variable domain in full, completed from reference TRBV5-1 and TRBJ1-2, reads KAGVTQTPRYLIKTRGQQVTLSCSPISGHRSVSWYQQTPGQGLQFLFEYFSETQRNKGNFPGRFSGRQFSNSRSEMNVSTLELGDSALYLCASSLDTRNYGYTFGSGTRLTVV.